This T cell receptor (beta chain) was identified during a study of beta chain features in type 1 diabetes. The overall study: All samples combined gave 95 million to 130 million sorted cells for examination. General observations from the study: The similarity of naive, central memory and Treg TCRB repertoires appeared greater among patients than among healthy donors. TCRB CDR3s were moderately but significantly shorter in Type 1 diabetes patients in all four CD4+ subsets.

This clone was picked up a small number of times. Its specificity is not known. V gave up 10 bases and J gave up 1 base, with 16 bases separating them. Per germline, CDR1 ENHRY and CDR2 SYGVKD. CDR3 length: 14 amino acids. Of the isolated RNA, all was reverse transcribed, and so the sequenced material was expressed TCRB transcripts. Produced via immunoSEQ multiplex PCR; TCRdb's table is partial and in-frame only. This table holds 160,000 or so clones, roughly 8% found once. This receptor was identified in a young woman with type 1 diabetes. Material for sequencing was central memory CD4+ T cells from blood. V gene TRBV10-3 combines with J gene TRBJ1-1; TRBD1 might be the D (6 bases). The CDR3, as DNA: TGTGCCACCGATACAAAACAGGGGAACACTGAAGCTTTCTTT. This sequence encodes CATDTKQGNTEAFF.